Each of the 15 T cell receptor beta chains below was sequenced from the same sample in a study of Graves' ophthalmopathy and Graves' hyperthyroidism (dated by TCRdb to the late 2010s). The sequencing machine was an Illumina HiSeq 2000. For repertoire sequencing, the TCR beta CDR3 regions were amplified from RNA transcripts. HTBI primers and the Qiagen OneStep RT-PCR kit were used in a first-round RT-PCR, which was followed by a second-round multiplex PCR, size selection and purification. The public sequencing data were trimmed at Q25 with fastp and processed into clonotypes with MiXCR by TCRdb, which kept only in-frame beta chains. One record per CDR3 amino acid sequence lists the most common genes and DNA. Present in this sample are around 1.1 million distinct CDR3 sequences, approximately 35% of which were seen just once. In total, the top ten clones hold around 10% of the sample. The sequencing input was peripheral blood or thyroid tissue (not recorded which). The receptor set was obtained from an adult man with Graves' hyperthyroidism.

This clonotype was seen at least ten times. The rearrangement uses TRBV10-1 and TRBJ2-5; the D call may be TRBD1 or TRBD2 (5 bases each). Trimming cost V 4 bases and J 0 bases, with 9 bases left between them. Germline V gives CDR1 WNHNN, CDR2 SYGVQD (reference sequence). This CDR3 comprises 14 residues. The DNA for the CDR3 is TGCGCCAGCAGTGGTGAGGGACACCAAGAGACCCAGTACTTC. Amino acid sequence: CASSGEGHQETQYF.

There are many counts of this clonotype. The V gene is TRBV20-1, the J gene TRBJ1-1, with D hard to call. This CDR3 contains 14 residues. The germline gives CDR1 DFQATT, CDR2 SNEGSKA (reference sequence). Trimming removed 4 bases at V and 0 bases at J, with 12 bases between. The CDR3 bases are TGCAGTGCTACCCGGGAGGGTATGAACACTGAAGCTTTCTTT. It yields the protein CSATREGMNTEAFF.

This clonotype was observed a handful of times. The rearrangement links TRBV4-3 to TRBJ1-5; D gene uncertain. V was trimmed by 0 bases and J by 7 bases, leaving 10 bases between them. Germline lookup yields CDR1 LGHNA and CDR2 YSLEER. This CDR3 has 14 residues. CDR3 in amino acids: CASSQDWVYQPQHF. The CDR3, as DNA: TGCGCCAGCAGCCAAGATTGGGTTTACCAGCCCCAGCATTTT.

V gene TRBV7-2 combines with J gene TRBJ1-4, with TRBD1 matching 7 bases. Germline V gives CDR1 SGHTA, CDR2 FQGNSA. This CDR3 is built from 14 residues. With 5 bases clipped from V and 8 bases from J, the junction kept 8 bases outside the gene matches. CDR3 nucleotides: TGTGCCAGCAGCGCATTCGACAGGGTGGAAAAACTGTTTTTT. It specifies CASSAFDRVEKLFF.

There are a few counts of this clonotype. At one end, the junction sequence differs from germline, possibly due to a read error. The CDR3 is CASREDYNSPLHF. The CDR3 DNA sequence: TGTGCCAGCAGGGAAGACTATAATTCACCCCTCCACTTT. This sequence joins TRBV6-1 and TRBJ1-6; D call uncertain. Germline V gives CDR1 MNHNS, CDR2 SASEGT. The CDR3 has 13 amino acids.

The chain combines TRBV7-9 with TRBJ2-6; a possible D gene is TRBD1 (5 bases). This CDR3 is 15 amino acids long. With 3 bases removed from V and 4 bases from J, the gap between germline ends came to 10 bases. Germline CDR1 and CDR2: SEHNR and FQNEAQ (reference sequence). The DNA of the CDR3 is TGTGCCAGCAGCTTGGGGCGGTTCGGGGCCAACGTCCTGACTTTC. It translates to CASSLGRFGANVLTF.

V gene TRBV5-1 combines with J gene TRBJ1-2; 11 bases line up with TRBD1. V lost 4 bases, J lost 14 bases, and 7 bases stayed unmatched. The CDR3 extends over 12 amino acids. Germline V gene sequence: CDR1 SGHRS, CDR2 YFSETQ. Here the CDR3 reads CASSTGTGGQTF. Here the CDR3 DNA reads TGCGCCAGCAGCACGGGGACAGGGGGTCAAACCTTC.

This clonotype was seen repeatedly, ten times or more. The chain employs TRBV2 and TRBJ1-3; D not certain. Germline V gives CDR1 SNHLY, CDR2 FYNNEI. CDR3 length: 14 residues. With 2 bases removed from V and 0 bases from J, the gap between germline ends came to 5 bases. CDR3 DNA: TGTGCCAGCAGTGAACGCTTCTCTGGAAACACCATATATTTT. As protein: CASSERFSGNTIYF.

This chain joins TRBV5-1 and TRBJ1-1; D remains unclear. Trimming stripped 0 bases from V and 5 bases from J, with 17 bases between. Germline CDR1 reads SGHRS; CDR2 reads YFSETQ. The CDR3 has 16 residues. CDR3 coding DNA: TGCGCCAGCAGCTTGGCCGGCGTAGGTATCCTTACTGAAGCTTTCTTT. Translating gives CASSLAGVGILTEAFF.

In this sample, this clonotype turned up many times. This chain uses TRBV7-3 with TRBJ2-5, with D perhaps matching TRBD2 (5 bases). The CDR3 totals 11 residues. Germline-derived CDR1 and CDR2 are SGHTA and FQGTGA. V was pared by 7 bases and J by 9 bases, with 12 bases between. Here the CDR3 DNA reads TGTGCCAGCAACCAGCCCGGGGCCCAGTACTTC. Its protein is CASNQPGAQYF.

At least ten counts were recorded for this clonotype. The V call is TRBV11-2, the J call TRBJ1-6, with 11 nucleotides matching TRBD1. Germline assignment: CDR1 SGHAT and CDR2 FQNNGV. The CDR3 loop spans 16 amino acids. V shed 7 bases and J 7 bases; nucleotides not matched to a gene: 9. The CDR3 here is CASTPGTGGVNSPLHF. CDR3 in DNA: TGTGCCAGCACCCCCGGGACAGGGGGTGTGAATTCACCCCTCCACTTT.

There are many counts of this clonotype. The chain joins TRBV7-8 to TRBJ1-1, with D possibly being TRBD1 (6 bases). The germline V gene encodes CDR1 SGHVS and CDR2 FQNEAQ. There are 13 residues in the CDR3. Trimming took off 5 bases at V and 10 bases at J, with 17 bases between the two ends. The CDR3 spells CASSPRQVPTAFF. Written as DNA, the CDR3 is TGTGCCAGCAGCCCCAGACAGGTCCCCACAGCTTTCTTT.

V gene TRBV25-1 combines with J gene TRBJ1-4; 8 positions match TRBD1. The junction had 7 bases not matched to a gene; V was cut back by 8 bases and J by 5 bases. This CDR3 spans 14 amino acids. Per the germline V gene, CDR1 is MGHDK and CDR2 is SYGVNS. The CDR3 spells CASPLGQGNEKLFF. The CDR3 region has the DNA TGTGCCAGCCCACTTGGACAGGGCAATGAAAAACTGTTTTTT.

The chain has TRBV29-1 and TRBJ1-4, with 7 bases that match TRBD1. The CDR3 is 13 residues long. CDR1 and CDR2 (germline): SQVTM, ANQGSEA. Trimming removed 6 bases from V and 6 bases from J; junction bases left unmatched: 7. The CDR3 nucleotides read TGCAGCGTCCGACAGGGAGGAGATGAAAAACTGTTTTTT. Translating it yields CSVRQGGDEKLFF.

This rearrangement joins TRBV15 to TRBJ2-6; 11 bases match TRBD1. Losses at the gene ends were 1 base for V and 3 bases for J; bases not matched to a gene: 8. The CDR3 spans 19 residues. Germline CDR1 and CDR2: LNHNV and YYDKDF (reference sequence). DNA for the CDR3: TGTGCCACCAGCAGAGTCATTGGACAGGGGGCGGATGGGGCCAACGTCCTGACTTTC. It codes for CATSRVIGQGADGANVLTF.